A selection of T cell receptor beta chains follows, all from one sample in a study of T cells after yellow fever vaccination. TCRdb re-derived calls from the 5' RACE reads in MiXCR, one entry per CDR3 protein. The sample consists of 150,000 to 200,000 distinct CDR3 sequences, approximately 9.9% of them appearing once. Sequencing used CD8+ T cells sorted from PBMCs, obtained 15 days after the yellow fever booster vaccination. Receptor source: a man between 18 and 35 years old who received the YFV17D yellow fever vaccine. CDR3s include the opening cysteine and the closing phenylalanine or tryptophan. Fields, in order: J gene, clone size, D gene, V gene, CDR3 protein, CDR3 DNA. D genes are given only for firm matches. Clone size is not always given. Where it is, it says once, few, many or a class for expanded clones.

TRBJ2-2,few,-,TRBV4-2,CASSQDSTGSGTGELFF,TGTGCCAGCAGCCAGGACTCAACAGGGTCGGGCACCGGGGAGCTGTTTTTT
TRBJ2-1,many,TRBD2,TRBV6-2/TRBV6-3,CASSWTSGGAIEEQFF,TGTGCCAGCAGTTGGACTAGCGGGGGGGCCATCGAGGAGCAGTTCTTC
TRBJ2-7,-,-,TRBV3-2,CASSQVLREQYF,TGTGCCAGCAGCCAAGTGTTACGCGAGCAGTACTTC
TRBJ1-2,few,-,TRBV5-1,CASSLKPDNPAGGYTF,TGCGCCAGCAGCTTGAAACCAGACAACCCGGCGGGTGGCTACACCTTC
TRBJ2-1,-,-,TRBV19,CASSRAGTYNEQFF,TGTGCCAGTAGTAGGGCGGGGACCTACAATGAGCAGTTCTTC
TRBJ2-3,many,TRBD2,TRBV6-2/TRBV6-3,CASSYVTSGESDTQYF,TGTGCCAGCAGTTACGTGACTAGCGGGGAGTCAGATACGCAGTATTTT
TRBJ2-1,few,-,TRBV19,CASRGGWNEQFF,TGTGCCAGTAGGGGCGGTTGGAATGAGCAGTTCTTC
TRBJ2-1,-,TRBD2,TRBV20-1,CSARTERTSGGYNEQFF,TGCAGTGCTAGGACGGAAAGGACTAGCGGGGGCTACAATGAGCAGTTCTTC
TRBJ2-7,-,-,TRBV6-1,CASSEVGPNYEQYF,TGTGCCAGCAGTGAAGTGGGGCCGAACTACGAGCAGTACTTC
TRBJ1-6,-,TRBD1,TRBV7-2,CASSLEEGQRNSPLHF,TGTGCCAGCAGCTTAGAAGAGGGACAGCGGAATTCACCCCTCCACTTT
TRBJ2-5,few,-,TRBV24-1,CATSDSQGQQETQYF,TGTGCCACCAGTGATTCGCAGGGGCAGCAAGAGACCCAGTACTTC
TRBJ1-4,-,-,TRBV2,CASSDPTENEKLFF,TGTGCCAGCAGTGACCCGACGGAGAATGAAAAACTGTTTTTT
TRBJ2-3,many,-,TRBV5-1,CASSLVRPPGDTQYF,TGCGCCAGCAGCTTGGTTCGGCCTCCAGGGGATACGCAGTATTTT
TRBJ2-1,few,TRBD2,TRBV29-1,CSVEAVSGGDEQFF,TGCAGCGTTGAAGCCGTCAGCGGGGGGGATGAGCAGTTCTTC
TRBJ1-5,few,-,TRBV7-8,CASGRGRKNQPQHF,TGTGCCAGCGGCAGGGGTCGGAAGAATCAGCCCCAGCATTTT
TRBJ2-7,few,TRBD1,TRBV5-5,CASSWTGAEQYF,TGTGCCAGCAGCTGGACAGGGGCCGAGCAGTACTTC
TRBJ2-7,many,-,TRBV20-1,CSAEGEDSRRDEQYF,TGCAGTGCCGAGGGTGAGGACAGCCGGAGGGACGAGCAGTACTTC
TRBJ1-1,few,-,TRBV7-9,CASRFDLPGPNTEAFF,TGTGCCAGCAGGTTCGACCTCCCAGGTCCGAACACTGAAGCTTTCTTT
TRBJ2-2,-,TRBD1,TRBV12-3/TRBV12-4,CASTYRGSVTGELFF,TGTGCCAGCACCTACAGGGGTTCGGTTACCGGGGAGCTGTTTTTT
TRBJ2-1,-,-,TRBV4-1,CASSQLPGPQFF,TGCGCCAGCAGCCAACTTCCGGGACCACAGTTCTTC
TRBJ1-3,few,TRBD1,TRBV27,CASSYRGPGNTIYF,TGTGCCAGCAGTTACAGGGGTCCCGGAAACACCATATATTTT
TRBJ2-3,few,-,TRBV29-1,CSVVRQGRTDTQYF,TGCAGCGTTGTTAGGCAGGGTCGCACAGATACGCAGTATTTT
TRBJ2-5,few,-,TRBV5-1,CASSLGSAGLGETQYF,TGCGCCAGCAGCTTGGGGTCGGCAGGGTTAGGGGAGACCCAGTACTTC
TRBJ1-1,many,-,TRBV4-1,CASSPRGTEAFF,TGCGCCAGCAGCCCCCGGGGGACTGAAGCTTTCTTT
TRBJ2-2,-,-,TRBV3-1,CASSHRMTPNTGELFF,TGTGCCAGCAGCCACAGAATGACGCCGAACACCGGGGAGCTGTTTTTT
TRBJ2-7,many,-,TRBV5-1,CASSVGGAPYEQYF,TGCGCCAGCAGCGTCGGGGGTGCGCCCTACGAGCAGTACTTC
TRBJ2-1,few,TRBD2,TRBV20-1,CSARVAGGYNEQFF,TGCAGTGCTAGAGTAGCGGGGGGGTACAATGAGCAGTTCTTC
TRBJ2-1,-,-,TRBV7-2,CASSEARYNEQFF,TGTGCCAGCAGCGAGGCGAGATACAATGAGCAGTTCTTC
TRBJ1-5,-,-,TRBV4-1,CASSRTGGEPQHF,TGCGCCAGCAGTCGTACGGGCGGCGAGCCCCAGCATTTT
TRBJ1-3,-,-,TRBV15,CATSREPAQGTIYF,TGTGCCACCAGCAGAGAACCGGCCCAGGGCACCATATATTTT
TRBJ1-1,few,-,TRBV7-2,CASSPFGEMNTEAFF,TGTGCCAGCAGCCCCTTTGGGGAAATGAACACTGAAGCTTTCTTT
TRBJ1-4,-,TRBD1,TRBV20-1,CSARDREFEKLFF,TGCAGTGCCAGGGACAGGGAGTTTGAAAAACTGTTTTTT
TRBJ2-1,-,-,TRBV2,CASDTSESAYNEQFF,TGTGCCAGCGACACTTCAGAGTCGGCCTACAATGAGCAGTTCTTC
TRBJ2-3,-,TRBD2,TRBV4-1,CASSQAPLAGAADTQYF,TGCGCCAGCAGCCAAGCCCCCCTAGCGGGGGCGGCAGATACGCAGTATTTT
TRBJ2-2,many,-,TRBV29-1,CSVVGMNTGELFF,TGCAGCGTTGTGGGAATGAACACCGGGGAGCTGTTTTTT
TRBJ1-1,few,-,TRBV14,CASGGKLNTEAFF,TGTGCCAGCGGGGGGAAGTTGAACACTGAAGCTTTCTTT
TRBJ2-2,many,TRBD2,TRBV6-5,CASSPAGANTGELFF,TGTGCCAGCAGCCCCGCGGGGGCGAACACCGGGGAGCTGTTTTTT
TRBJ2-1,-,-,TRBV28,CAGRPAGGHEQFF,TGTGCCGGCCGTCCGGCCGGCGGGCATGAGCAGTTCTTC
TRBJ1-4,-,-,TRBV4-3,CASTPGGATNEKLFF,TGCGCCAGCACCCCGGGGGGTGCAACTAATGAAAAACTGTTTTTT
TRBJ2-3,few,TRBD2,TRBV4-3,CASSPLAGSDTQYF,TGCGCCAGCAGCCCACTAGCGGGGTCAGATACGCAGTATTTT
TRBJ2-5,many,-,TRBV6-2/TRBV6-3,CASSYWREAQETQYF,TGTGCCAGCAGTTACTGGCGCGAGGCCCAAGAGACCCAGTACTTC
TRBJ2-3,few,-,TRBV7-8,CASSSPASLLTDTQYF,TGTGCCAGCAGCTCCCCGGCTAGCCTACTCACAGATACGCAGTATTTT